These 25 T cell receptor beta chains were sequenced from one sample in a study of lymphopenia after photon versus proton radiotherapy (dated by TCRdb to the late 2010s). Library construction relied on the immunoSEQ multiplex PCR assay. In TCRdb, the immuneACCESS table is reduced to in-frame sequences with V and J assigned. These tables do not hold every clone; where another copy was compared, an unresolved V gene accounts for under half, and the others remain unexplained. The sample includes fewer than 50,000 clones, with about 85% observed a single time. The ten top clones hold 2% to 2.5% of the sample. The specimen comprised peripheral blood, sampled from a patient treated with photon-based radiotherapy. The receptor source for this set is a man aged 35 to 55 with gastric cancer.

The rearrangement links TRBV11-2 to TRBJ1-4; D is unresolved. This CDR3 has 15 residues. Germline-derived CDR1 and CDR2 are SGHAT and FQNNGV. Trimming cost V 5 bases and J 0 bases, with 10 bases left between them. CDR3 region: CASSPSSATNEKLFF. The CDR3 region has the DNA TGTGCCAGCAGCCCTTCTTCAGCAACTAATGAAAAACTGTTTTTT.

The chain is built from TRBV19 and TRBJ1-1, with no clear D. Trimming cost V 10 bases and J 3 bases, with 15 bases left between them. CDR1 LNHDA and CDR2 SQIVND come from the germline V gene (reference sequence). CDR3 size: 13 residues. In DNA, the CDR3 is TGTGCCACTTTCCGGGAGCTCTACACTGAAGCTTTCTTT. This encodes CATFRELYTEAFF. The complete variable domain, with remaining parts taken from reference TRBV19 and TRBJ1-1, reads DGGITQSPKYLFRKEGQNVTLSCEQNLNHDAMYWYRQDPGQGLRLIYYSQIVNDFQKGDIAEGYSVSREKKESFPLTVTSAQKNPTAFYLCATFRELYTEAFFGQGTRLTVV.

This sequence joins TRBV5-4 and TRBJ1-1; a weak D match, TRBD1 (6 bases). V was shortened by 0 bases and J by 3 bases, with 12 bases between the two germline ends. CDR1 SGHNT and CDR2 YYREEE come from the germline V gene (reference sequence). The CDR3 runs to 15 residues. CDR3 nucleotide sequence: TGTGCCAGCAGCTTGGAAACGGGGGCTCACACTGAAGCTTTCTTT. Encoded protein: CASSLETGAHTEAFF.

This chain links TRBV25-1 with TRBJ2-5, with D tentatively TRBD1 (6 bases). The CDR3 runs 13 residues. V was cut by 8 bases and J by 2 bases, with 12 bases left in between. Germline CDR1 reads MGHDK; CDR2 reads SYGVNS. CDR3 sequence: CASSGQIQETQYF. The CDR3 region has the DNA TGTGCCAGCTCCGGACAGATACAAGAGACCCAGTACTTC.

The CDR3: CATSSDLQGGETQYF. CDR3 bases: TGTGCCACCAGCAGCGATTTACAGGGAGGGGAGACCCAGTACTTC. The V gene is TRBV15, the J gene TRBJ2-5; a possible D gene is TRBD2 (7 bases). The germline gives CDR1 LNHNV, CDR2 YYDKDF (reference sequence). V was trimmed by 3 bases and J by 5 bases, leaving 16 bases between them. This CDR3 is 15 amino acids long.

This chain uses TRBV27 with TRBJ1-4; a weak D match, TRBD1 (5 bases). V was trimmed by 5 bases and J by 2 bases, leaving 12 bases between them. Germline loops: CDR1 MNHEY, CDR2 SMNVEV (reference sequence). The CDR3 loop spans 15 amino acids. The CDR3 coding sequence is TGTGCCAGCAGTGTCACGGGGGATACTAATGAAAAACTGTTTTTT. It yields the protein CASSVTGDTNEKLFF.

The gene calls are TRBV11-2 and TRBJ1-1; D perhaps matches TRBD1 (5 bases). The CDR3 runs to 15 residues. Germline V gene data show CDR1 as SGHAT and CDR2 as FQNNGV. V was shortened by 4 bases and J by 4 bases, with 16 bases between the two germline ends. This CDR3 reads CASSSRTAGGTEAFF. The CDR3 region has the DNA TGTGCCAGCAGCTCCCGAACAGCGGGGGGCACTGAAGCTTTCTTT.

The chain uses TRBV25-1 and TRBJ2-5; D gene unclear. V was cut by 2 bases and J by 5 bases, with 9 bases left in between. The germline CDR1 and CDR2 sequences are MGHDK and SYGVNS. The CDR3 has 13 residues. The CDR3 spells CASSEDPPETQYF. The CDR3 nucleotides read TGTGCCAGCAGTGAAGACCCCCCGGAGACCCAGTACTTC. Full variable domain (remainder filled in from reference TRBV25-1 and TRBJ2-5): EADIYQTPRYLVIGTGKKITLECSQTMGHDKMYWYQQDPGMELHLIHYSYGVNSTEKGDLSSESTVSRIRTEHFPLTLESARPSHTSQYLCASSEDPPETQYFGPGTRLLVL.

This chain uses TRBV2 with TRBJ2-3; tentative D call: TRBD2 (6 bases). In germline, CDR1 is SNHLY, CDR2 FYNNEI. V gave up 6 bases and J gave up 1 base, with 11 bases separating them. CDR3 length equals 14 residues. CDR3 amino acids: CASRGRGGTDTQYF. Written as DNA, the CDR3 is TGTGCCAGCAGAGGGCGGGGAGGCACAGATACGCAGTATTTT. Variable domain in full (rest from reference TRBV2 and TRBJ2-3): EPEVTQTPSHQVTQMGQEVILRCVPISNHLYFYWYRQILGQKVEFLVSFYNNEISEKSEIFDDQFSVERPDGSNFTLKIRSTKLEDSAMYFCASRGRGGTDTQYFGPGTRLTVL.

The genes are TRBV18 and TRBJ1-1; D is ambiguous. The V and J ends lost 0 bases and 3 bases respectively, with 8 bases between them. Per germline, CDR1 KGHSH and CDR2 LQKENI. This CDR3 comprises 14 residues. The CDR3 is CASSPPGWDTEAFF. The CDR3 bases are TGTGCCAGCTCACCACCGGGATGGGACACTGAAGCTTTCTTT.

The CDR3 here is CASSRGRLADYEQYF. The CDR3 DNA is TGTGCCAGCAGCCGGGGCCGACTAGCGGACTACGAGCAGTACTTC. V is TRBV4-2 and J is TRBJ2-7; 9 nucleotides agree with TRBD2. The junction had 7 bases not matched to a gene; V was cut back by 4 bases and J by 3 bases. CDR1 is LGHNA and CDR2 is YNFKEQ in the germline V gene. This CDR3 is 15 amino acids long.

J is TRBJ1-1 and V is TRBV30; D is ambiguous. The CDR3 runs 12 residues. Trimming stripped 0 bases from V and 8 bases from J, with 10 bases between. The germline gives CDR1 GTSNPN, CDR2 SVGIG (reference sequence). The chain's CDR3 is CAWSVGSTEAFF. The CDR3 nucleotides are TGTGCCTGGAGTGTGGGCAGCACCGAAGCTTTCTTT.

A few counts support this clone. The chain employs TRBV7-9 and TRBJ2-1; the D call may be TRBD1 or TRBD2 (6 bases each). This CDR3 has 14 residues. Per the germline V gene, CDR1 is SEHNR and CDR2 is FQNEAQ (reference sequence). The V gene lost 1 base and the J gene lost 3 bases, with 7 bases spanning the gap. In DNA, the CDR3 is TGTGCCAGCAGCTTAGAGGGGGGCTACAATGAGCAGTTCTTC. Encoded protein: CASSLEGGYNEQFF.

This clone ranks as medium-sized. V usage is TRBV7-9 and J usage is TRBJ1-4; D is unresolved. Germline CDR1 SEHNR, CDR2 FQNEAQ (reference sequence). The CDR3 consists of 12 residues. V was pared by 7 bases and J by 5 bases, with 8 bases between. Here the CDR3 DNA reads TGTGCCAGCATGGCGGGGAATGAAAAACTGTTTTTT. This encodes CASMAGNEKLFF.

The chain combines TRBV7-9 with TRBJ1-2; D gene ambiguous. V lost 7 bases and J 4 bases, leaving 16 bases between the germline ends. CDR1 is SEHNR, CDR2 FQNEAQ, per germline (reference sequence). This CDR3 region has 14 residues. CDR3 coding DNA: TGTGCCAGCACCTCGACCAGCGCGGGCTATGGCTACACCTTC. It is translated as CASTSTSAGYGYTF.

The V and J genes are TRBV6-5 and TRBJ1-1, with no clear D. V lost 6 bases, J lost 8 bases, and 16 bases lay in between. Looked up from germline, CDR1 is MNHEY and CDR2 is SVGAGI. The CDR3 contains 13 residues. The CDR3 spells CASRGTLEKEAFF. For the CDR3, the DNA is TGTGCCAGCAGAGGCACCCTCGAAAAAGAAGCTTTCTTT.

The V call is TRBV10-3, the J call TRBJ2-3; the D gene is possibly TRBD2 (6 bases). The CDR3 sequence is 14 residues long. The germline V and J ends were trimmed by 6 bases and 3 bases, with 13 bases remaining between them. Germline V CDR1 and CDR2: ENHRY, SYGVKD. The CDR3 coding sequence is TGTGCCATCAGGGAGCGGGTCGGAACAGATACGCAGTATTTT. It is translated as CAIRERVGTDTQYF.

The J gene is TRBJ1-6, the V gene TRBV18; D perhaps matches TRBD1 (5 bases). The V gene's germline CDR1 is KGHSH and CDR2 LQKENI. Trimming cost V 6 bases and J 7 bases, with 16 bases left between them. The CDR3 has 15 amino acids. This chain's CDR3 is CASSPGGAVNSPLHF. The CDR3 nucleotides are TGTGCCAGCTCCCCGGGAGGGGCAGTCAATTCACCCCTCCACTTT.

The J gene is TRBJ2-7, the V gene TRBV5-1; the match to TRBD1 covers 7 bases. CDR1 and CDR2 (germline): SGHRS, YFSETQ. The J segment lost 2 bases and the V segment lost 4 bases, leaving 12 bases of the junction unmatched. The CDR3 covers 16 residues. The CDR3 DNA reads as TGCGCCAGCAGCCCGCCCGACAGGGTTTTGACCTACGAGCAGTACTTC. It yields the protein CASSPPDRVLTYEQYF. Drawing the rest from reference TRBV5-1 and TRBJ2-7, the complete variable domain is KAGVTQTPRYLIKTRGQQVTLSCSPISGHRSVSWYQQTPGQGLQFLFEYFSETQRNKGNFPGRFSGRQFSNSRSEMNVSTLELGDSALYLCASSPPDRVLTYEQYFGPGTRLTVT.

The chain joins TRBV5-1 to TRBJ1-1, with D unclear. The germline V and J ends were trimmed by 0 bases and 4 bases, with 16 bases remaining between them. The CDR3 contains 16 residues. Germline V CDR1 and CDR2: SGHRS, YFSETQ. The CDR3 sequence is CASSLAASLSGTEAFF. The CDR3 region has the DNA TGCGCCAGCAGCTTGGCAGCCTCACTTAGCGGCACTGAAGCTTTCTTT.

The V and J genes are TRBV6-6 and TRBJ1-1, with a tentative D call TRBD1 (5 bases). CDR3 length: 15 amino acids. Germline V CDR1 and CDR2: MNHNY, SVGAGI (reference sequence). V was shortened by 4 bases and J by 5 bases, with 17 bases between the two germline ends. The CDR3 region has the DNA TGTGCCAGCAGTTCAACCGGGGCTAAGGGTACTGAAGCTTTCTTT. Amino acid sequence: CASSSTGAKGTEAFF.

The chain has TRBV9 and TRBJ2-3; 10 bases agree with TRBD2. V lost 4 bases to trimming and J lost 0 bases; unmatched junction nucleotides: 2. Germline CDR1 is SGDLS and CDR2 is YYNGEE. This CDR3 has 15 amino acids. CDR3 coding DNA: TGTGCCAGCAGCACTAGCGGGGTTAGCACAGATACGCAGTATTTT. This gives the protein CASSTSGVSTDTQYF.

The chain recombines TRBV7-3 with TRBJ1-1, with a possible D match to TRBD1 (5 bases). This CDR3 contains 16 residues. The V and J ends lost 0 bases and 6 bases respectively, with 17 bases between them. The germline V gene encodes CDR1 SGHTA and CDR2 FQGTGA. The CDR3 protein is CASSLTRHQGGAEAFF. The CDR3 bases are TGTGCCAGCAGCTTAACTAGACACCAGGGTGGGGCTGAAGCTTTCTTT.

This sequence joins TRBV20-1 and TRBJ2-5; possibly TRBD2 for D (5 bases). The CDR3 has 11 amino acids. The ends were cut back, 3 bases at V and 5 bases at J, with 7 bases in the middle. The V gene's germline CDR1 is DFQATT and CDR2 SNEGSKA (reference sequence). DNA of the CDR3: TGCAGTGCTAGCGGGGAGGAGACCCAGTACTTC. This sequence encodes CSASGEETQYF.

This sequence joins TRBV7-9 and TRBJ2-6; a possible D gene is TRBD1 (6 bases). Trimming stripped 1 base from V and 2 bases from J, with 6 bases between. The germline V gene has CDR1 SEHNR and CDR2 FQNEAQ (reference sequence). This CDR3 contains 15 residues. Here the CDR3 reads CASSLGQAGANVLTF. CDR3 in DNA: TGTGCCAGCAGCTTAGGACAGGCTGGGGCCAACGTCCTGACTTTC.